Presented here are 29 T cell receptor beta chains from one specimen sequenced in a study of T cells in Graves' hyperthyroidism and ophthalmopathy. Amplification targeted TCR beta CDR3 regions from RNA transcripts. TCR CDR3 regions were first amplified by RT-PCR with HTBI primers. TCRdb recomputed calls from the multiplex PCR reads with MiXCR, one row per CDR3 protein. The sample includes fewer than 700,000 distinct CDR3 sequences, about 17% seen only once; the top ten take less than 4.5%. Sample: blood. These receptors originate from a woman in her twenties or thirties with Graves' hyperthyroidism.

This clonotype was found a few times. The chain has TRBV5-5 and TRBJ1-5; TRBD1 is a possible D gene (5 bases). The germline V gene has CDR1 SGHKS and CDR2 YYEKEE (reference sequence). This CDR3 is 19 amino acids long. V gave up 0 bases and J gave up 2 bases, with 21 bases separating them. CDR3 protein: CASSLGGARGVYRNQPQHF. The CDR3 DNA reads TGTGCCAGCAGCTTGGGTGGGGCCCGAGGAGTATATCGCAATCAGCCCCAGCATTTT. Variable domain in full (rest from reference TRBV5-5 and TRBJ1-5): DAGVTQSPTHLIKTRGQQVTLRCSPISGHKSVSWYQQVLGQGPQFIFQYYEKEERGRGNFPDRFSARQFPNYSSELNVNALLLGDSALYLCASSLGGARGVYRNQPQHFGDGTRLSIL.

The V and J genes are TRBV9 and TRBJ1-5; D is unclear. The germline CDR1 and CDR2 sequences are SGDLS and YYNGEE. The CDR3 contains 15 residues. Trimming removed 0 bases from V and 1 base from J, with 8 bases in between. The CDR3 region is CASSVDPGSNQPQHF. The CDR3 DNA follows: TGTGCCAGCAGCGTAGATCCGGGCAGCAATCAGCCCCAGCATTTT.

This clonotype was picked up many times. V and J are TRBV20-1 and TRBJ2-1, with D perhaps matching TRBD1 (6 bases). The CDR3 loop spans 14 amino acids. Germline CDR1 DFQATT, CDR2 SNEGSKA (reference sequence). Trimming left V 4 bases short and J 9 bases short, with 19 bases between. This CDR3 reads CSANQPGEWGEQFF. CDR3 nucleotide sequence: TGCAGTGCTAATCAGCCAGGGGAATGGGGTGAGCAGTTCTTC.

In the case of this clonotype: Its ends do not fully match the called genes, so a read error is possible. The chain employs TRBV28 and TRBJ2-7; the match to TRBD2 covers 9 bases. Germline CDR1 MDHEN, CDR2 SYDVKM. This CDR3 has 14 amino acids. The CDR3 sequence is CAISGSGGSYEQYF. CDR3 DNA: TGTGCCATCAGTGGTAGCGGGGGCAGCTACGAGCAGTACTTC.

This clonotype occurred a few times. The V call is TRBV11-2, the J call TRBJ2-5, with a weak D call TRBD2 (6 bases). The V end lost 4 bases, the J end lost 7 bases, and 19 bases lay between the germline ends. The germline CDR1 and CDR2 sequences are SGHAT and FQNNGV. The CDR3 runs 15 residues. The CDR3 nucleotides are TGTGCCAGCAGCTCCACTAGCTCCGAAGGGACGACCCAGTACTTC. Residues: CASSSTSSEGTTQYF.

The gene calls are TRBV5-4 and TRBJ2-2, with 11 bases matching TRBD2. Germline V gene lookup returns CDR1 SGHNT and CDR2 YYREEE (reference sequence). The V gene end was trimmed by 3 bases and the J gene end by 4 bases; junction bases not matched to a gene: 8. The CDR3 extends over 17 amino acids. The CDR3, as DNA: TGTGCCAGCAGCTCAACTAGCGGGAGTAGGTTCACCGGGGAGCTGTTTTTT. Amino acid sequence: CASSSTSGSRFTGELFF.

The chain links TRBV7-2 to TRBJ2-4; D is tentatively TRBD1 or TRBD2 (5 bases each). Germline V lookup: CDR1 SGHTA, CDR2 FQGNSA. V lost 1 base and J 9 bases, leaving 10 bases between the germline ends. This CDR3 region has 13 residues. CDR3 protein: CASSLEGDGIQYF. The CDR3 nucleotides are TGTGCCAGCAGCTTAGAAGGGGACGGCATTCAGTACTTC.

This clonotype was observed a handful of times. The genes are TRBV5-1 and TRBJ2-1; D possibly corresponds to TRBD1 (5 bases). V dropped 0 bases and J dropped 4 bases, with 11 bases sitting between them. Looked up from germline, CDR1 is SGHRS and CDR2 is YFSETQ. This CDR3 region has 15 residues. The CDR3 protein is CASSLAKGPYNEQFF. The DNA of the CDR3 is TGCGCCAGCAGCTTGGCCAAGGGGCCTTACAATGAGCAGTTCTTC.

This rearrangement joins TRBV2 to TRBJ2-5; D is uncertain. The CDR3 extends over 13 amino acids. The ends were cut back, 7 bases at V and 2 bases at J, with 11 bases in the middle. From germline, CDR1 is SNHLY and CDR2 FYNNEI. The CDR3 region is CASNRVDQETQYF. In DNA, the CDR3 is TGTGCCAGCAACCGGGTAGATCAAGAGACCCAGTACTTC. The complete variable domain, with remaining parts taken from reference TRBV2 and TRBJ2-5, reads EPEVTQTPSHQVTQMGQEVILRCVPISNHLYFYWYRQILGQKVEFLVSFYNNEISEKSEIFDDQFSVERPDGSNFTLKIRSTKLEDSAMYFCASNRVDQETQYFGPGTRLLVL.

Of note for this clonotype: One end of the junction fails to match germline, which may point to a read error. The chain links TRBV13 to TRBJ2-1, with D hard to call. Germline CDR1 and CDR2: PRHDT and FYEKMQ (reference sequence). This CDR3 has 11 residues. CDR3 DNA sequence: TGTGCCAACAGCTTTTATAATGAGCAATTCTTC. Its protein is CANSFYNEQFF.

This clonotype has a count of ten or more. V and J are TRBV6-1 and TRBJ2-5; D may be TRBD2 (5 bases). Germline loops: CDR1 MNHNS, CDR2 SASEGT. V was cut by 8 bases and J by 4 bases, with 17 bases left in between. CDR3 length: 14 amino acids. CDR3 residues: CASSFTSLSETQYF. CDR3 DNA: TGTGCCAGCTCGTTCACTAGTTTGTCAGAGACCCAGTACTTC.

The V gene is TRBV19, the J gene TRBJ2-1; TRBD2 agrees at 7 bases. There are 13 residues in the CDR3. Germline V gene lookup returns CDR1 LNHDA and CDR2 SQIVND (reference sequence). Losses at the gene ends were 5 bases for V and 9 bases for J; bases not matched to a gene: 7. This CDR3 reads CASSVTSEGEQFF. Here the CDR3 DNA reads TGTGCCAGTAGTGTCACTAGCGAGGGTGAGCAGTTCTTC.

This rearrangement joins TRBV28 to TRBJ2-1, with no clear D. CDR1 and CDR2 (germline): MDHEN, SYDVKM. The CDR3 extends over 11 amino acids. V was trimmed by 7 bases and J by 5 bases, leaving 6 bases between them. The chain's CDR3 is CASTSHNEQFF. CDR3 bases: TGTGCCAGCACCTCGCACAATGAGCAGTTCTTC.

The rearrangement uses TRBV30 and TRBJ2-5, with D tentatively TRBD1 or TRBD2 (6 bases each). In germline, CDR1 is GTSNPN, CDR2 SVGIG (reference sequence). The CDR3 is 13 residues long. Trimming left V 4 bases short and J 7 bases short, with 16 bases between. CDR3 amino acids: CAWTGDLRGTQYF. DNA for the CDR3: TGTGCCTGGACAGGGGACCTGCGGGGGACCCAGTACTTC. The full variable domain, completed using reference TRBV30 and TRBJ2-5, is SQTIHQWPATLVQPVGSPLSLECTVEGTSNPNLYWYRQAAGRGLQLLFYSVGIGQISSEVPQNLSASRPQDRQFILSSKKLLLSDSGFYLCAWTGDLRGTQYFGPGTRLLVL.

This clonotype was detected only a few times. The V and J genes are TRBV4-1 and TRBJ2-1; 9 bases are a match to TRBD1. The CDR3 has 21 residues. J gave up 1 base and V 2 bases, and 18 bases lay outside the gene matches. Germline CDR1 MGHRA, CDR2 YSYEKL. As DNA, the CDR3 is TGCGCCAGCAGCCAACCCTCCCTCGGGACAGGGTCAATCAAGTCCTACAATGAGCAGTTCTTC. Translation gives CASSQPSLGTGSIKSYNEQFF.

This clonotype was seen repeatedly, ten times or more. The chain combines TRBV28 with TRBJ2-7; 7 positions match TRBD1. The CDR3 is made up of 13 amino acids. In germline, CDR1 is MDHEN, CDR2 SYDVKM. J was trimmed by 2 bases and V by 3 bases; bases with no gene match: 1. CDR3 in amino acids: CASSFTGAYEQYF. CDR3 DNA: TGTGCCAGCAGTTTTACAGGGGCCTACGAGCAGTACTTC.

The J gene is TRBJ1-1, the V gene TRBV2; D is unclear. V gave up 7 bases and J gave up 4 bases, with 10 bases separating them. Germline lookup yields CDR1 SNHLY and CDR2 FYNNEI. This CDR3 has 12 residues. The CDR3 region is CASKRGTTEAFF. Here the CDR3 DNA reads TGTGCCAGCAAACGGGGAACCACTGAAGCTTTCTTT.

The chain employs TRBV4-1 and TRBJ2-3; 14 bases agree with TRBD2. Germline V CDR1 and CDR2: MGHRA, YSYEKL. The CDR3 spans 16 residues. J lost 4 bases, V lost 1 base, and 1 base had no gene match. The CDR3 DNA follows: TGCGCCAGCAGCCAAGCGGGACTAGCGGGAGCAGATACGCAGTATTTT. Translated, it gives CASSQAGLAGADTQYF.

The V and J genes are TRBV10-3 and TRBJ2-1; 11 bases align to TRBD2. Per the germline V gene, CDR1 is ENHRY and CDR2 is SYGVKD. CDR3 length: 16 residues. V lost 10 bases, J lost 12 bases, and 20 bases stayed unmatched. The CDR3 DNA reads TGTGCCAACTCCGTGACCGGGACTAGCGGACCCATGGTGCAGTTCTTC. It is translated as CANSVTGTSGPMVQFF.

This clonotype appeared a few times. The V call is TRBV28, the J call TRBJ2-7; weak D call: TRBD2 (5 bases). Trimming took 5 bases from V and 3 from J, leaving 11 bases between them. This CDR3 has 13 residues. Germline CDR1 and CDR2: MDHEN and SYDVKM. The CDR3 reads CASSDRTRYEQYF. Here the CDR3 DNA reads TGTGCCAGCAGTGACCGGACTCGCTACGAGCAGTACTTC.

The gene calls are TRBV5-1 and TRBJ1-6; D is unresolved. The CDR3 totals 14 residues. Germline CDR1 and CDR2: SGHRS and YFSETQ. V lost 1 base to trimming and J lost 9 bases, with 11 bases between them. Here the CDR3 reads CASSLSEAVSPLHF. In nucleotides, the CDR3 is TGCGCCAGCAGCTTGTCGGAAGCAGTTTCACCCCTCCACTTT.

As regards this clonotype: Possible read error: a much larger clone is one base away. This chain connects TRBV7-9 to TRBJ2-1; D call uncertain. The ends were cut back, 5 bases at V and 0 bases at J, with 11 bases in the middle. The germline V gene has CDR1 SEHNR and CDR2 FQNEAQ (reference sequence). CDR3 length equals 15 residues. CDR3 sequence (DNA): TGTGCCAGCAGCCCGACGATGAGCTCCTACAATGAGCAGTTCTTC. Amino acid sequence: CASSPTMSSYNEQFF.

This rearrangement joins TRBV29-1 to TRBJ2-3, with 7 bases that match TRBD1. This CDR3 region has 16 residues. The V segment lost 2 bases and the J segment 0 bases; nucleotides outside the gene matches: 8. The germline gives CDR1 SQVTM, CDR2 ANQGSEA. The CDR3 protein is CSVEWETGSSTDTQYF. The CDR3 bases are TGCAGCGTTGAATGGGAGACAGGGTCTAGCACAGATACGCAGTATTTT.

This clonotype was seen at least ten times. The chain employs TRBV6-1 and TRBJ2-7, with TRBD1 as a possible D gene (6 bases). The V gene's germline CDR1 is MNHNS and CDR2 SASEGT. The V end was cut by 2 bases, the J end by 5 bases, with 10 bases between. The CDR3 consists of 13 residues. In DNA form, the CDR3 reads TGTGCCAGCAGTGAACAGGGGCACGACGAGCAGTACTTC. Translating it yields CASSEQGHDEQYF.

The chain employs TRBV6-2 or TRBV6-3 and TRBJ1-4; D not certain. Germline V lookup: CDR1 MNHEY, CDR2 SVGEGT. The CDR3 contains 12 residues. V was cut by 2 bases and J by 7 bases, with 5 bases left in between. The CDR3 protein is CASSYGAEKLFF. The CDR3 coding sequence is TGTGCCAGCAGTTACGGTGCTGAAAAACTGTTTTTT.

This sequence joins TRBV6-1 and TRBJ1-1, with TRBD1 matching 8 bases. The CDR3 length is 12 residues. V was pared by 4 bases and J by 11 bases, with 6 bases of the junction left unmatched. Germline assignment: CDR1 MNHNS and CDR2 SASEGT. CDR3 region: CASSGTGWEAFF. The CDR3 coding sequence is TGTGCCAGCAGTGGGACAGGGTGGGAGGCTTTCTTT.

The chain has TRBV12-3 or TRBV12-4 and TRBJ1-3, with 7 bases aligning to TRBD1. There are 13 residues in the CDR3. J was trimmed by 3 bases and V by 6 bases; bases with no gene match: 2. CDR3 sequence reads: CASRTGNGNTIYF. As DNA, the CDR3 is TGTGCCAGCAGGACAGGGAATGGAAACACCATATATTTT.

This clonotype was found a few times. The V call is TRBV10-3, the J call TRBJ2-4; the D is unclear. V was pared by 8 bases and J by 0 bases, with 8 bases between. The CDR3 is made up of 13 amino acids. The germline CDR1 and CDR2 sequences are ENHRY and SYGVKD. The CDR3 DNA sequence: TGTGCCATCTCGGAAGTAGCCAAAAACATTCAGTACTTC. This translates into CAISEVAKNIQYF.

Ten or more counts support this clonotype. The gene calls are TRBV2 and TRBJ2-2; tentative D call: TRBD2 (5 bases). In germline, CDR1 is SNHLY, CDR2 FYNNEI. Trimming stripped 7 bases from V and 2 bases from J, with 11 bases between. CDR3 length equals 14 residues. This chain's CDR3 is CASTRSGNTGELFF. DNA for the CDR3: TGTGCCAGCACTCGATCGGGAAACACCGGGGAGCTGTTTTTT.